The present T cell receptor beta chain was sequenced within a study of CD8+ T cells in alopecia areata (dated by TCRdb to 2016 to 2019). Context from the whole study: The treated patients took part in an open-label pilot trial in which moderate-to-severe alopecia areata was treated with oral tofacitinib at 5 to 10 mg twice daily. Patients stayed on tofacitinib for 6 to 18 months and then had 6 months of follow-up off drug so that delayed response and recurrence could be assessed. Disease severity in treated patients was measured with the SALT score, which quantifies the percentage of affected scalp surface area. To study T cell clonal expansion in alopecia areata, the researchers applied high-throughput TCRbeta sequencing to both the C3H/HeJ mouse model and human patients. Human TCRbeta sequencing covered scalp tissue and sorted CD4+ and CD8+ peripheral blood T cells from patchy and totalis/universalis alopecia areata patients and healthy controls. Biopsies were taken from tofacitinib-treated patients at baseline and again at 4 and 24 weeks into treatment, and several of those patients also had a later scalp biopsy. Scalp clonality was compared across normal scalp (n=4), patchy alopecia areata scalp (n=8), and alopecia totalis/universalis scalp (n=8). RNA was obtained with the PAXgene miRNA kit for fixed scalp, the miRNeasy kit for PBMCs, and the RNeasy kit for mouse skin. TCRbeta CDR3 regions were amplified by immunoSEQ multiplex PCR using 35 Vbeta forward and 13 Jbeta reverse primers.

The library relied on the immunoSEQ multiplex PCR assay. RNA was extracted from all samples and reverse transcribed into cDNA as template for TCR sequencing. First-strand cDNA was synthesized with SuperScript III using a 2:1 mix of oligo-dT and random hexamers. Amplification bias was assessed with a synthetic immune receptor repertoire, and residual bias was removed computationally. Processing in the source paper ran as follows. Raw reads were preprocessed for error removal, and CDR3 was defined according to IMGT conventions as running from the conserved cysteine to phenylalanine. Clonality was computed as 1 minus the Shannon entropy, with the entropy normalized by log2 of the number of productive unique TCRs. Whether each scalp clone was CD4 or CD8 was inferred by checking scalp TCRbeta sequences against the CD4 and CD8 repertoires from sorted blood. This is the immuneACCESS table as TCRdb keeps it, with only in-frame sequences that have V and J called. A part of the clones is gone; compared with another copy, unresolved V genes explain less than half, and the rest is unexplained. That table is the source of V, J and clone size, and D and trimming were worked out from the DNA. The sample table contains about 60,000 clones; only one count was recorded for roughly 46% of them. Of the sample, roughly 20% is held by the ten largest clones.

Paper-wide results and their limitations: Unlike mouse skin, which is dominated by gammadelta T cells, normal human skin has resident alphabeta T cells that are also sequenced, and this complicates analysis of the scalp TCR repertoire. Tofacitinib significantly decreased scalp clonality and the number of expanded CD8+ clones among the top 100 scalp clones. Because the treated cohort was small and included a single nonresponder, larger studies are needed to assess links between baseline CD8+ expansion and response. TCR sequences shared between patients were less clear than in mice, possibly partly because of HLA diversity in the patient population. Higher clonality and more expanded CD8+ clones were observed in lesional scalp than in normal scalp, particularly in alopecia totalis/universalis, a finding suggestive of antigenic drive. Many expanded lesional clones persisted in scalp and blood during tofacitinib treatment, which may partly explain relapse after stopping treatment.

According to the study, the label for this sample's treatment or condition signals: oral pan-JAK inhibitor, 5-10 mg twice daily. From alopecia areata patients, peripheral blood was collected along with lesional scalp punch biopsies. PBMCs were separated by density centrifugation and stained for CD3, CD4 and CD8, after which CD4+ and CD8+ T cells were sorted on a FACSAria. CDR1 and CDR2 (PRHDT, FYEKMQ) derive from the germline V gene (reference sequence). V is shortened by 1 base, J by 5 bases, and the region joining them spans 9 bases. The CDR3 contains 14 residues, cysteine and phenylalanine counted. The only DNA kept is the CDR3, 42 bases in frame from the first base. As regards this clone: Its antigen remains undetermined. Per-base quality was not reported, and no clone a single base away is much larger than it.

The source material was CD8+ T cells sorted from blood, sampled at approximately week 36, from a patient treated with tofacitinib. The sequence came from a human donor with alopecia areata. The sequence links TRBV13 to TRBJ2-1; the D gene cannot be named for sure. In nucleotides, the sequence is TGTGCCAGCAGCTTAGAAGTAGGCAACAATGAGCAGTTCTTC. Translated, this is CASSLEVGNNEQFF. Full variable domain (CDR3 extended with the reference TRBV13 and TRBJ2-1 proteins): AAGVIQSPRHLIKEKRETATLKCYPIPRHDTVYWYQQGPGQDPQFLISFYEKMQSDKGSIPDRFSAQQFSDYHSELNMSSLELGDSALYFCASSLEVGNNEQFFGPGTRLTVL.